In its sample, the clone carrying this TCR beta chain was seen once. Its antigen is still unknown. The method was immunoSEQ multiplex PCR; TCRdb's version includes in-frame clones alone and lacks a portion of them. Of about 28,000 clones detected, 75% to 85% appear once; the ten largest clones hold more than 9.5%. This CDR3 spans 14 amino acids. The V gene's germline CDR1 is SGDLS and CDR2 YYNGEE. The V end was cut by 2 bases, the J end by 1 base, with 8 bases between. This record belongs to a study of early stage breast cancer tumors. Study observations and caveats: Most shared enriched TCRB sequences were commonly generated ones.

The sequence came from a person between 55 and 70 years old with breast cancer. This sequence joins TRBV9 and TRBJ2-3; maybe TRBD2 (5 bases). Sequenced input: blood. The chain's CDR3 is CASSVDSGTDTQYF. The CDR3 DNA is TGTGCCAGCAGCGTGGATAGCGGCACAGATACGCAGTATTTT.